The 12 T cell receptor beta chains reported below all come from one sample, sequenced in a study of cytomegalovirus exposure and HLA in healthy donors. The PCR ran on 60 Vbeta and 13 Jbeta primers. TCRdb's copy holds only in-frame clones and misses some; the assay was immunoSEQ multiplex PCR. The repertoire holds about 250,000 clones, with 92% as singletons. Specimen: PBMCs. The receptors here all came from a girl aged 2 to 10 in good health and CMV-seronegative.

This chain joins TRBV7-2 and TRBJ2-7, with a possible D match to TRBD2 (6 bases). The CDR3 has 15 amino acids. V lost 4 bases to trimming and J lost 3 bases, with 16 bases between them. Germline assignment: CDR1 SGHTA and CDR2 FQGNSA. CDR3 sequence: CASSSPGTQFYEQYF. The CDR3 DNA follows: TGTGCCAGCAGCTCCCCAGGGACTCAGTTCTACGAGCAGTACTTC.

The J gene is TRBJ2-7, the V gene TRBV28; the D is unclear. Trimming took off 5 bases at V and 5 bases at J, with 7 bases between the two ends. The germline CDR1 and CDR2 sequences are MDHEN and SYDVKM. This CDR3 has 11 amino acids. CDR3 residues: CASSDTHEQYF. DNA for the CDR3: TGTGCCAGCAGTGACACCCACGAGCAGTACTTC.

The chain employs TRBV27 and TRBJ1-5; 8 bases are shared with TRBD1. Germline V lookup: CDR1 MNHEY, CDR2 SMNVEV (reference sequence). Trimming cost V 6 bases and J 1 base; bases outside gene matches: 5. This CDR3 region has 15 residues. CDR3 residues: CASSLQGASNQPQHF. The CDR3 bases are TGTGCCAGCAGCCTTCAGGGGGCAAGCAATCAGCCCCAGCATTTT.

This clone was detected only once. The chain recombines TRBV7-9 with TRBJ2-1; 12 nucleotides line up with TRBD2. CDR1 SEHNR and CDR2 FQNEAQ come from the germline V gene (reference sequence). The CDR3 covers 15 residues. Trimming removed 5 bases from V and 10 bases from J; junction bases left unmatched: 9. The CDR3 coding sequence is TGTGCCAGCAGCCCCCGACTAGCGGGAGAAGACGAGCAGTTCTTC. Translating gives CASSPRLAGEDEQFF.

This clone appeared once. The chain uses TRBV27 and TRBJ2-7; weak D call: TRBD2 (5 bases). The germline gives CDR1 MNHEY, CDR2 SMNVEV (reference sequence). V was pared by 0 bases and J by 1 base, with 7 bases between. The CDR3 is 14 amino acids. The CDR3 DNA reads TGTGCCAGCAGTTTATCGGGGAGTTCCTACGAGCAGTACTTC. Amino acid sequence: CASSLSGSSYEQYF.

The chain uses TRBV15 and TRBJ1-1; tentative D call: TRBD1 (6 bases). CDR1 is LNHNV, CDR2 YYDKDF, per germline (reference sequence). Trimming shortened V by 0 bases and J by 3 bases, and 8 bases separated the two germline ends. This CDR3 is 14 amino acids long. The CDR3 loop is CATSRDQGYTEAFF. The CDR3 DNA reads as TGTGCCACCAGCAGAGATCAGGGGTACACTGAAGCTTTCTTT. The variable domain in full, completed from reference TRBV15 and TRBJ1-1, reads DAMVIQNPRYQVTQFGKPVTLSCSQTLNHNVMYWYQQKSSQAPKLLFHYYDKDFNNEADTPDNFQSRRPNTSFCFLDIRSPGLGDTAMYLCATSRDQGYTEAFFGQGTRLTVV.

This chain links TRBV5-6 with TRBJ2-1; 7 bases are a match to TRBD2. The V gene's germline CDR1 is SGHDT and CDR2 YYEEEE. The CDR3 is 16 residues long. After removal of 4 bases from V and 7 bases from J, the junction contained 14 bases not matched to a gene. CDR3 in amino acids: CASSVPRKTSNNEQFF. The DNA of the CDR3 is TGTGCCAGCAGCGTTCCCCGGAAGACTAGCAATAATGAGCAGTTCTTC.

The chain combines TRBV6-4 with TRBJ1-5, with D hard to call. In germline, CDR1 is MRHNA, CDR2 SNTAGT. The germline V and J ends were trimmed by 7 bases and 5 bases, with 6 bases remaining between them. The CDR3 sequence is 11 residues long. CDR3 in DNA: TGTGCCAGCACGGTAGATCAGCCCCAGCATTTT. This encodes CASTVDQPQHF.

The table lists this clone with a count of one. V is TRBV5-1 and J is TRBJ2-7; 8 nucleotides align to TRBD1. Germline assignment: CDR1 SGHRS and CDR2 YFSETQ. V trimming: 4 bases; J trimming: 5 bases; junction bases outside the gene matches: 8. The CDR3 spans 14 residues. CDR3 region: CASSVDRVSDEQYF. The CDR3 nucleotides read TGCGCCAGCAGCGTGGACAGGGTTTCGGACGAGCAGTACTTC.

This clone was detected a few times. The rearrangement uses TRBV6-1 and TRBJ1-1, with TRBD1 as a possible D gene (5 bases). V lost 6 bases and J 1 base, leaving 9 bases between the germline ends. Germline lookup yields CDR1 MNHNS and CDR2 SASEGT. The CDR3 length is 13 residues. The CDR3 loop is CASRAQGNTEAFF. For the CDR3, the DNA is TGTGCCAGCAGAGCCCAGGGGAACACTGAAGCTTTCTTT.

V and J are TRBV6-1 and TRBJ2-1, with a possible D match to TRBD2 (6 bases). Trimming stripped 3 bases from V and 7 bases from J, with 16 bases between. Germline CDR1 is MNHNS and CDR2 is SASEGT. The CDR3 is 15 residues long. The CDR3 DNA follows: TGTGCCAGCAGTGAGGCTAGCGAGGCTCGGAATGAGCAGTTCTTC. This translates into CASSEASEARNEQFF.

J is TRBJ1-1 and V is TRBV30; possibly TRBD1 for D (5 bases). The CDR3 runs 14 residues. The V gene's germline CDR1 is GTSNPN and CDR2 SVGIG (reference sequence). The V gene lost 3 bases and the J gene lost 3 bases, with 14 bases spanning the gap. CDR3 sequence reads: CAWRAEGSDTEAFF. CDR3 bases: TGTGCCTGGAGGGCGGAGGGGAGTGACACTGAAGCTTTCTTT.